This T cell receptor beta chain was identified during a study of PD-1 blockade in classical Hodgkin lymphoma. On the study more broadly: Every 2 weeks, patients got 3 mg/kg intravenous nivolumab. Broader study findings: Complete responders' diversity at baseline resembled that of newly diagnosed patients. Newly diagnosed patients were reported to exhibit reduced baseline TCR diversity relative to healthy donors. The repertoire differences lack a defined cause, possibly disease activity or prior therapy.

Note on this clone: Its antigen is unidentified.

CDR3 length equals 14 residues. The V gene's germline CDR1 is MNHEY and CDR2 SMNVEV (reference sequence). Trimming stripped 2 bases from V and 3 bases from J, with 11 bases between. The repertoire was sequenced with immunoSEQ multiplex PCR; TCRdb's copy has only in-frame clones and lacks some. The sample has 25,000 to 35,000 clones; approximately 85% are singletons. Time point denoted: cycle 4 day 1 (C4D1), after less than 7 weeks of nivolumab. Relapses following autologous stem cell transplantation were seen in all patients, with brentuximab vedotin exposure varying. The study purified CD4+ T cells from thawed PBMCs using magnetic negative selection.

This sample comprised CD4+ T cells from blood, obtained before the fourth cycle of nivolumab. The chain couples TRBV27 to TRBJ2-7; D gene unclear. The receptor was isolated from a human donor with classical Hodgkin lymphoma. The CDR3 region is CASSLRPEYYEQYF. CDR3 sequence (DNA): TGTGCCAGCAGTTTACGCCCCGAGTACTACGAGCAGTACTTC.